These 11 T cell receptor beta chains originate from one sample sequenced in a study of cytomegalovirus exposure and HLA in healthy donors. The PCR employed 60 Vbeta primers together with 13 Jbeta primers. Method: immunoSEQ multiplex PCR; TCRdb's copy keeps in-frame clones and lacks some. The sample has 100,000 to 150,000 clones, 65% to 75% seen once. Sequences were obtained from PBMCs. Source of these receptors: a woman between 45 and 60 years old in good health and CMV-seropositive.

The V gene is TRBV5-1, the J gene TRBJ2-1; TRBD2 is a possible D gene (6 bases). The V and J ends lost 0 bases and 7 bases respectively, with 11 bases between them. The CDR3 runs 14 residues. CDR1 is SGHRS and CDR2 is YFSETQ in the germline V gene. CDR3 coding DNA: TGCGCCAGCAGCTTGGGTCCTAGCGAGAATGAGCAGTTCTTC. It encodes CASSLGPSENEQFF.

The rearrangement links TRBV2 to TRBJ1-3; D perhaps matches TRBD1 (5 bases). The V gene's germline CDR1 is SNHLY and CDR2 FYNNEI. V lost 0 bases, J lost 2 bases, and 8 bases lay in between. CDR3 length equals 15 residues. DNA for the CDR3: TGTGCCAGCAGTGAAGCCGGGGGACCTGGAAACACCATATATTTT. Translated: CASSEAGGPGNTIYF.

V usage is TRBV5-1 and J usage is TRBJ1-3, with 7 bases aligning to TRBD1. Germline values: CDR1 SGHRS, CDR2 YFSETQ. The CDR3 is 18 amino acids. V was clipped by 2 bases and J by 1 base; unmatched bases: 12. CDR3 residues: CASSFLIQGQSSGNTIYF. The CDR3 DNA is TGCGCCAGCAGCTTCTTGATTCAGGGACAGAGTTCTGGAAACACCATATATTTT.

The rearrangement links TRBV7-8 to TRBJ2-1, with 11 nucleotides matching TRBD2. V shed 5 bases and J 2 bases; nucleotides not matched to a gene: 2. The germline V gene encodes CDR1 SGHVS and CDR2 FQNEAQ. This CDR3 comprises 15 residues. The CDR3 DNA reads as TGTGCCAGCAGCACTAGCGGGGGTCCCTACAATGAGCAGTTCTTC. Its translation is CASSTSGGPYNEQFF.

The genes are TRBV5-4 and TRBJ2-3, with D possibly TRBD2 on 7 matching bases. Germline CDR1 reads SGHNT; CDR2 reads YYREEE (reference sequence). This CDR3 has 17 residues. With 4 bases removed from V and 3 bases from J, the gap between germline ends came to 21 bases. CDR3: CASSHSWLGGLTDTQYF. In DNA form, the CDR3 reads TGTGCCAGCAGCCACAGTTGGTTGGGGGGGCTGACAGATACGCAGTATTTT.

The V and J genes are TRBV28 and TRBJ2-7, with D possibly being TRBD2 (7 bases). Germline assignment: CDR1 MDHEN and CDR2 SYDVKM. V lost 7 bases and J lost 2, with 18 bases in between. The CDR3 sequence is 15 residues long. CDR3 DNA sequence: TGTGCCAGCATAAGGGGGGGGCAGGGCGCCTACGAGCAGTACTTC. This codes for CASIRGGQGAYEQYF.

V and J are TRBV10-3 and TRBJ2-5, with 13 bases lining up with TRBD2. The J call may be incorrect, as the DNA end agrees better with TRBJ2-7. The germline gives CDR1 ENHRY, CDR2 SYGVKD. CDR3 length equals 17 residues. In DNA, the CDR3 is TGTGCCATCAGTGAGCGGGGACTAGCGGGGACCTCCTACGAGCAGTACTTC. Protein product: CAISERGLAGTSYEQYF.

Regarding this clone: Distinct nucleotide sequences in the sample also encode this CDR3. This CDR3 reads CAISESNSPTDTQYF. CDR3 sequence (DNA): TGTGCCATCAGTGAGTCGAATAGTCCCACAGATACGCAGTATTTT. The chain uses TRBV10-3 and TRBJ2-3; unclear D gene. The CDR3 is 15 residues long. Trimming shortened V by 0 bases and J by 2 bases, and 9 bases separated the two germline ends. Germline CDR1 and CDR2: ENHRY and SYGVKD.

The chain combines TRBV21-1 with TRBJ1-1. TRBV21-1 is given as a pseudogene. The CDR3 extends over 14 amino acids. The CDR3 reads CASSKEGGDTEAFF. The CDR3 DNA follows: TGTGCCAGCAGCAAAGAGGGGGGGGACACTGAAGCTTTCTTT.

This clone was counted once. This CDR3 is CATSRLADRRNQPQHF. CDR3 in DNA: TGTGCCACCAGCAGACTGGCCGACAGGCGCAATCAGCCCCAGCATTTT. V is TRBV15 and J is TRBJ1-5; weak D call: TRBD1 (6 bases). Germline CDR1 is LNHNV and CDR2 is YYDKDF (reference sequence). CDR3 length equals 16 residues. V was clipped by 2 bases and J by 2 bases, with 13 bases between them.

This clone was counted a single time. The CDR3: CASSPIETGRETQYF. In DNA, the CDR3 is TGCGCCAGCAGCCCAATCGAGACAGGGAGGGAGACCCAGTACTTC. V gene TRBV4-1 combines with J gene TRBJ2-5, with D possibly being TRBD1 (7 bases). The CDR3 extends over 15 amino acids. V was trimmed by 4 bases and J by 5 bases, leaving 17 bases between them. CDR1 and CDR2 from the germline V gene are MGHRA and YSYEKL.